These 7 T cell receptor beta chains were all obtained from the same sample, sequenced in a study of Graves' ophthalmopathy and Graves' hyperthyroidism. Amplifying from RNA transcripts, the study obtained TCR beta CDR3 regions. Scientists carried out first-round RT-PCR using HTBI primers and then a second-round multiplex PCR. TCRdb ran MiXCR on the multiplex PCR reads and lists one entry per CDR3 protein. Of about 210,000 distinct CDR3 sequences listed, around 30% are singletons. Sequences were obtained from peripheral blood. These receptors originate from a man aged 45 to 65 with Graves' ophthalmopathy.

This clonotype was observed at least ten times. The V and J genes are TRBV5-1 and TRBJ2-2; 8 bases are a match to TRBD2. Germline V lookup: CDR1 SGHRS, CDR2 YFSETQ. The CDR3 contains 13 residues. V shed 6 bases, J shed 6 bases, and the junction held 4 bases outside the gene matches. The CDR3 region has the DNA TGCGCCAGCACTGGACTAGCCGCCGGGGAGCTGTTTTTT. Protein product: CASTGLAAGELFF.

The V gene is TRBV4-1, the J gene TRBJ2-5; D not resolved. Trimming took off 0 bases at V and 6 bases at J, with 11 bases between the two ends. The CDR3 has 14 residues. CDR1 is MGHRA and CDR2 is YSYEKL in the germline V gene. This CDR3 reads CASSQEGSLKTQYF. Written as DNA, the CDR3 is TGCGCCAGCAGCCAAGAGGGCAGCCTGAAGACCCAGTACTTC.

This clonotype was detected many times. V gene TRBV28 combines with J gene TRBJ2-7; 7 bases are a match to TRBD2. Germline V gene sequence: CDR1 MDHEN, CDR2 SYDVKM. Trimming removed 6 bases from V and 4 bases from J; junction bases left unmatched: 0. The length of the CDR3 is 11 residues. In DNA, the CDR3 is TGTGCCAGCAGGGGGGGGTACGAGCAGTACTTC. Residues: CASRGGYEQYF.

The chain couples TRBV7-2 to TRBJ2-4, with 8 positions matching TRBD2. Germline V gives CDR1 SGHTA, CDR2 FQGNSA. The trim removed 5 bases at V and 0 bases at J, leaving 6 bases unmatched. The CDR3 is 16 residues long. In nucleotides, the CDR3 is TGTGCCAGCAGCATGACTAGCGTAGTAGCCAAAAACATTCAGTACTTC. This encodes CASSMTSVVAKNIQYF. Based on the CDR3 plus reference TRBV7-2 and TRBJ2-4, the full variable domain is GAGVSQSPSNKVTEKGKDVELRCDPISGHTALYWYRQSLGQGLEFLIYFQGNSAPDKSGLPSDRFSAERTGGSVSTLTIQRTQQEDSAVYLCASSMTSVVAKNIQYFGAGTRLSVL.

The chain couples TRBV28 to TRBJ1-2; a weak D match, TRBD1 (5 bases). Looked up from germline, CDR1 is MDHEN and CDR2 is SYDVKM. This CDR3 region has 16 residues. The V and J ends lost 4 bases and 0 bases respectively, with 15 bases between them. CDR3 DNA: TGTGCCAGCAGTTCACCCAACGACAGATCTAACTATGGCTACACCTTC. The encoded protein is CASSSPNDRSNYGYTF.

The rearrangement uses TRBV6-1 and TRBJ1-5, with TRBD1 matching over 8 bases. The CDR3 extends over 16 amino acids. J was trimmed by 2 bases and V by 2 bases; bases with no gene match: 5. Germline-derived CDR1 and CDR2 are MNHNS and SASEGT. The CDR3 spells CASSELTGQGNQPQHF. CDR3 nucleotide sequence: TGTGCCAGCAGTGAACTAACGGGACAGGGCAATCAGCCCCAGCATTTT.

The chain recombines TRBV15 with TRBJ1-1; D is unclear. V dropped 5 bases and J dropped 2 bases, with 12 bases sitting between them. The CDR3 spans 14 residues. CDR1 LNHNV and CDR2 YYDKDF come from the germline V gene (reference sequence). The DNA for the CDR3 is TGTGCCACCAGCCGTCAGAGCTTCAACACTGAAGCTTTCTTT. Amino acid sequence: CATSRQSFNTEAFF. The full variable domain, its missing parts supplied by reference TRBV15 and TRBJ1-1, is DAMVIQNPRYQVTQFGKPVTLSCSQTLNHNVMYWYQQKSSQAPKLLFHYYDKDFNNEADTPDNFQSRRPNTSFCFLDIRSPGLGDTAMYLCATSRQSFNTEAFFGQGTRLTVV.